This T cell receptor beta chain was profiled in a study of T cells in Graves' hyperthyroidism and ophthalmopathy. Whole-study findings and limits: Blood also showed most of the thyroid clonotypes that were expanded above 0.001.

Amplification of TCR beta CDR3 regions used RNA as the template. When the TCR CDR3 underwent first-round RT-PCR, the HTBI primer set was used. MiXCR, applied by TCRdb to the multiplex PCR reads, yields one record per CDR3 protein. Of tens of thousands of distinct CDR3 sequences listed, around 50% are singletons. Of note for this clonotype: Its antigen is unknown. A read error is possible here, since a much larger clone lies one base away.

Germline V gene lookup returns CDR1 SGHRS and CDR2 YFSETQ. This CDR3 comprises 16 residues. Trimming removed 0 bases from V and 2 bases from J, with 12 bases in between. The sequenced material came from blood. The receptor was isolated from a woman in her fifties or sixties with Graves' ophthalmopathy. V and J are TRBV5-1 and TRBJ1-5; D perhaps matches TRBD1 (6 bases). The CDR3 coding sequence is TGCGCCAGCAGCTTGGGAGAGGGGGGGGGCAATCAGCCCCAGCATTTT. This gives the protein CASSLGEGGGNQPQHF.